Listed below are T cell receptor beta chains from one sample, sequenced in a study of shared clonotypes between healthy human individuals. Measured with immunoSEQ multiplex PCR; TCRdb has only the in-frame clones, and not every one. The sample has roughly 1,500,000 clones, approximately 98.5% seen once. The sample taken for sequencing was naive CD4+ T cells sorted from blood. The origin of the receptors is a man aged 25-40 years in good health. Both conserved end residues are part of each CDR3. D genes are given only for firm matches. Rows may omit the clone size; those that give it use once, few, many or a size class.

DNA,CDR3,D,length,J,size,V
TGTGCCAGCAGTTTCTCTCTAGCGGGAGTCCCCGAGCAGTACTTC,CASSFSLAGVPEQYF,TRBD2,15,TRBJ2-7,-,TRBV28
TGTGCCAGCTCACCGGAACAGGAGACTGAAGCTTTCTTT,CASSPEQETEAFF,-,13,TRBJ1-1,-,TRBV18
TGTGCCAGCTGGTTGGGGGGGGCCTACGAGCAGTACTTC,CASWLGGAYEQYF,TRBD2,13,TRBJ2-7,-,TRBV2
TGTGCCAGCAGCCGACTTGAGCAGCTGAACGAGCAGTACTTC,CASSRLEQLNEQYF,-,14,TRBJ2-7,-,TRBV7-7
TGTGCCAGCAGTTTTGATCGCGCGAAGTCTGGCTATGGCTACACCTTC,CASSFDRAKSGYGYTF,-,16,TRBJ1-2,-,TRBV28
TGTGCCAGCAGTGCTCGGGACTTCTCTGGAAACACCATATATTTT,CASSARDFSGNTIYF,-,15,TRBJ1-3,-,TRBV6-1
TGCAGCGTCTTAGCGGGAGGGAGCACAGATACGCAGTATTTT,CSVLAGGSTDTQYF,TRBD2,14,TRBJ2-3,once,TRBV29-1
TGTGCCAGCAGTGAAGAGGGCGAGCAGTACTTC,CASSEEGEQYF,-,11,TRBJ2-7,-,TRBV2
TGTGCCAGCAGCTTAGGGGGACAGGGGGCAATCGGGGAGCTGTTTTTT,CASSLGGQGAIGELFF,TRBD1,16,TRBJ2-2,-,TRBV7-6
TGTGCCAGCAGCTTGGGGGGGCTGCGGTATGGCTACACCTTC,CASSLGGLRYGYTF,-,14,TRBJ1-2,-,TRBV5-5
TGTGCCAGCAGCTTAGGATCGGGGAACACTGAAGCTTTCTTT,CASSLGSGNTEAFF,-,14,TRBJ1-1,once,TRBV7-6
TGTGCCAGCAAAGGGGCCTACCTAAATGAAAAACTGTTTTTT,CASKGAYLNEKLFF,-,14,TRBJ1-4,-,TRBV6-5
TGTGCCAGCAGCTCGACGGGCAGGAATGAGCAGTTCTTC,CASSSTGRNEQFF,-,13,TRBJ2-1,-,TRBV5-4
TGCGCCAGCAGCTTGGCCTACCGGGGCGAGGAGACCCAGTACTTC,CASSLAYRGEETQYF,-,15,TRBJ2-5,-,TRBV5-1
TGTGCCAGCTCAGTAAAACAGGCCTACGAGCAGTACTTC,CASSVKQAYEQYF,-,13,TRBJ2-7,-,TRBV18
TGCGCCAGCAGCCAAGAAAGGGCGTGGGTGACCTACAATGAGCAGTTCTTC,CASSQERAWVTYNEQFF,-,17,TRBJ2-1,-,TRBV4-1
TGTGCCAGCAGCTTGGCTCTAGCGGGAGGGCCCGCCTACAATGAGCAGTTCTTC,CASSLALAGGPAYNEQFF,TRBD2,18,TRBJ2-1,-,TRBV5-4
TGTGCCAGCAGTCGGACAGGGACTGACTACACCTTC,CASSRTGTDYTF,TRBD1,12,TRBJ1-2,-,TRBV6-1
TGTGCCAGCAGTCCCAGGGTGGGACACGAGCAGTACTTC,CASSPRVGHEQYF,-,13,TRBJ2-7,-,TRBV28
TGTGCCAGCAGCCCGGACCGCGCGGGGGGAGATAGAACCCAGTACTTC,CASSPDRAGGDRTQYF,TRBD2,16,TRBJ2-5,-,TRBV7-9
TGTGCCAGCAGTTCCCTACTGACACGGAGTGAAGCTTTCTTT,CASSSLLTRSEAFF,-,14,TRBJ1-1,-,TRBV28
TGCGCCAGCAGCAGCTCTGGAGAATTTCCGCACGAGCAGTACTTC,CASSSSGEFPHEQYF,-,15,TRBJ2-7,-,TRBV5-1
TGTGCCAGCAGCTTAGGGCAGGCTCAGTACAATGAGCAGTTCTTC,CASSLGQAQYNEQFF,-,15,TRBJ2-1,once,TRBV11-3
TGCGCCAGCAGCGAGGGACTAGCGGGAGGGGAGACCCAGTACTTC,CASSEGLAGGETQYF,TRBD2,15,TRBJ2-5,-,TRBV5-1
TGCGCCAGCCGCCCTGGGGCACTCTATGGCTACACCTTC,CASRPGALYGYTF,-,13,TRBJ1-2,-,TRBV5-1
TGTGCCTTCAGCTGGGCAGGGACTAACTATGGCTACACCTTC,CAFSWAGTNYGYTF,-,14,TRBJ1-2,-,TRBV2
TGTGCCAGCAGACCCCAACTAGTGCCCTCGTACGAGCAGTACTTC,CASRPQLVPSYEQYF,-,15,TRBJ2-7,once,TRBV28
TGTGCCAGCAGCCGGGACGGGAACTATGGCTACACCTTC,CASSRDGNYGYTF,-,13,TRBJ1-2,-,TRBV4-2
TGTGCCAGCAGAAGGACAGGGGTAGGCTACACCTTC,CASRRTGVGYTF,TRBD1,12,TRBJ1-2,-,TRBV2
TGCAGCGTCCAGAGGGGGGCTGGAAACACCATATATTTT,CSVQRGAGNTIYF,-,13,TRBJ1-3,-,TRBV29-1
TGTGCCAGCAGCCCTAGGGGCGATTCTGGGGCCAACGTCCTGACTTTC,CASSPRGDSGANVLTF,-,16,TRBJ2-6,-,TRBV9
TGCAGCGTTGAGGACAGTCAGAGGTACTATGGCTACACCTTC,CSVEDSQRYYGYTF,-,14,TRBJ1-2,-,TRBV29-1
TGTGCCAGTAGTAGAACAGGGGTTCGCTATGGCTACACCTTC,CASSRTGVRYGYTF,TRBD1,14,TRBJ1-2,-,TRBV19
TGTGCCACCAGCAGAGGAAAACTAGTTTCGATATTCTACGAGCAGTACTTC,CATSRGKLVSIFYEQYF,-,17,TRBJ2-7,-,TRBV15
TGTGCCAGCAGTGAAGAGGGATTAGATACGCAGTATTTT,CASSEEGLDTQYF,-,13,TRBJ2-3,-,TRBV6-4
TGTGCCAGCAGCCTCGTCCCCGGAGGCACAGATACGCAGTATTTT,CASSLVPGGTDTQYF,-,15,TRBJ2-3,-,TRBV5-4
TGCGCCAGCAGTTATACTAGCACAGATACGCAGTATTTT,CASSYTSTDTQYF,-,13,TRBJ2-3,-,TRBV10-1
TGTGCCAGCAGCCCACAGGGGATAAACTATGGCTACACCTTC,CASSPQGINYGYTF,TRBD1,14,TRBJ1-2,-,TRBV27
TGCGCCAGCAGCCAAGGGCGGTTTGAGACCCAGTACTTC,CASSQGRFETQYF,-,13,TRBJ2-5,-,TRBV4-1
TGTGCCAGCAGCTTATATTTGGCTTCCTACAATGAGCAGTTCTTC,CASSLYLASYNEQFF,-,15,TRBJ2-1,-,TRBV11-2
TGTGCCAGCAGCAGGGAGATTCGGACTAGCTTATATACGCAGTATTTT,CASSREIRTSLYTQYF,TRBD2,16,TRBJ2-3,-,TRBV5-6
TGTGCCTGGAGTGCGTCAAACTCTGGAAACACCATATATTTT,CAWSASNSGNTIYF,-,14,TRBJ1-3,-,TRBV30
TGCGCCAGCAGCTTGGAACTAGTAACCTACGAGCAGTACTTC,CASSLELVTYEQYF,-,14,TRBJ2-7,once,TRBV5-1
TGCAGCGTTGCCAGGAGCGCCACTGAAGCTTTCTTT,CSVARSATEAFF,-,12,TRBJ1-1,-,TRBV29-1
TGTGCCAGCAGTCCGTCAGGGGAAGCCAAAAACATTCAGTACTTC,CASSPSGEAKNIQYF,-,15,TRBJ2-4,-,TRBV25-1
TGTGCCAGCAGCAACACAGATACGCAGTATTTT,CASSNTDTQYF,-,11,TRBJ2-3,few,TRBV7-9
TGTGCCAGCAGCGGGACAGGGGTCGAGCAGTACTTC,CASSGTGVEQYF,TRBD1,12,TRBJ2-7,-,TRBV5-5
TGTGCCAGTCCCCGAGGATCGAGCTCTGGAAACACCATATATTTT,CASPRGSSSGNTIYF,-,15,TRBJ1-3,-,TRBV14
TGTGCCAGCAGTGCCGGAACGGGGGTCTCCTACAATGAGCAGTTCTTC,CASSAGTGVSYNEQFF,-,16,TRBJ2-1,-,TRBV6-1
TGCGCCAGCAGCTTGCTGGGGGGGGATCAGCCCCAGCATTTT,CASSLLGGDQPQHF,-,14,TRBJ1-5,-,TRBV5-1
TGCAGTGCCAGACCACGGGGGCAAGGCACAGATACGCAGTATTTT,CSARPRGQGTDTQYF,-,15,TRBJ2-3,-,TRBV29-1
TGTGCCAGCAGCTCCTTGGACAGGGAGTCGTCACCCCTCCACTTT,CASSSLDRESSPLHF,TRBD1,15,TRBJ1-6,-,TRBV5-4
TGTGCCAGCTCACCACCTGCGAAATACAATGATCAGTTCTTC,CASSPPAKYNDQFF,-,14,TRBJ2-1,-,TRBV18
TGTGCCAGCAGCTTGCGACAGGGGGAGACCCAGTACTTC,CASSLRQGETQYF,TRBD1,13,TRBJ2-5,-,TRBV5-4
TGTGCCAGCAGCTTAGTCGCTAGCGGGAGTGGGGAGCAGTTCTTC,CASSLVASGSGEQFF,TRBD2,15,TRBJ2-1,-,TRBV7-6